Below are 13 T cell receptor beta chains sequenced from a single sample in a study of glioma-infiltrating T cells. TCR alpha and beta CDR3 regions were amplified from RNA using iRepertoire nested multiplex PCR. Each CDR3 protein is one row after TCRdb ran MiXCR on the multiplex PCR reads. The top ten clones hold roughly a third of a sample with more than 85,000 distinct CDR3 sequences, 20% to 25% of them seen once. What was sequenced was glioma tissue, nonneoplastic brain tissue, or PBMCs (not recorded which). Receptors were obtained from a human donor with low-grade glioma or glioblastoma, undergoing nonglioma brain surgery, or in good health (not recorded which).

This CDR3 reads CASSPTSTGIEGYTF. CDR3 bases: TGCGCCAGCAGCCCAACCTCGACAGGAATAGAGGGCTACACCTTC. The genes are TRBV5-1 and TRBJ1-2; tentative D call: TRBD1 (6 bases). This CDR3 has 15 residues. The V gene's germline CDR1 is SGHRS and CDR2 YFSETQ. The V and J ends lost 4 bases and 8 bases respectively, with 21 bases between them.

This clonotype was found many times. The V gene is TRBV6-1, the J gene TRBJ2-7, with 7 bases that match TRBD2. Trimming took 5 bases from V and 4 from J; bases not matched to a gene: 11. From germline, CDR1 is MNHNS and CDR2 SASEGT. The CDR3 extends over 15 amino acids. CDR3 nucleotides: TGTGCCAGCAGTTATGAAGGGACTACTGGTTACGAGCAGTACTTC. This codes for CASSYEGTTGYEQYF.

This clonotype occurred many times. This chain uses TRBV2 with TRBJ1-1, with 9 nucleotides matching TRBD1. Germline lookup yields CDR1 SNHLY and CDR2 FYNNEI. The CDR3 totals 13 residues. Losses at the gene ends were 6 bases for V and 1 base for J; bases not matched to a gene: 0. CDR3 region: CASRDRGNTEAFF. CDR3 nucleotide sequence: TGTGCCAGCAGGGACAGGGGGAACACTGAAGCTTTCTTT.

Of note for this clonotype: It may be a read error: a sequence one base away is much more abundant. V is TRBV4-2 and J is TRBJ2-2, with 14 bases lining up with TRBD2. The CDR3 consists of 18 residues. CDR1 and CDR2 from the germline V gene are LGHNA and YNFKEQ. The ends lost 6 bases at V and 3 bases at J; junction bases unmatched: 9. The CDR3 sequence is CASRQPGLAGVYTGELFF. CDR3 sequence (DNA): TGTGCCAGCAGACAACCGGGACTAGCGGGGGTTTACACCGGGGAGCTGTTTTTT.

This clonotype was counted many times. J is TRBJ2-7 and V is TRBV6-1, with D hard to call. The germline V gene encodes CDR1 MNHNS and CDR2 SASEGT. The germline V and J ends were trimmed by 5 bases and 0 bases, with 8 bases remaining between them. The CDR3 contains 13 residues. The CDR3, as DNA: TGTGCCAGCAGTTTACACGTCTCCTACGAGCAGTACTTC. It yields the protein CASSLHVSYEQYF.

This clonotype was detected many times. J is TRBJ1-1 and V is TRBV20-1, with D hard to call. The CDR3 is made up of 14 amino acids. Per the germline V gene, CDR1 is DFQATT and CDR2 is SNEGSKA (reference sequence). V was clipped by 1 base and J by 0 bases, with 9 bases between them. CDR3 nucleotides: TGCAGTGCTAGAGTTGGTTCTTTGAACACTGAAGCTTTCTTT. Translation: CSARVGSLNTEAFF.

This clonotype was observed many times. This chain joins TRBV6-2 or TRBV6-3 and TRBJ2-2; 9 nucleotides match TRBD2. From germline, CDR1 is MNHEY and CDR2 SVGEGT. The CDR3 is made up of 16 amino acids. V lost 8 bases to trimming and J lost 6 bases; unmatched junction nucleotides: 13. DNA for the CDR3: TGTGCCAGCGGTCAATCCATAGCGGGAGCTCCCGGGGAGCTGTTTTTT. The encoded protein is CASGQSIAGAPGELFF.

This clonotype appeared many times. This chain connects TRBV6-2 or TRBV6-3 to TRBJ1-2; D remains unclear. Germline lookup yields CDR1 MNHEY and CDR2 SVGEGT. The CDR3 sequence is 12 residues long. The V end was cut by 7 bases, the J end by 1 base, with 7 bases between. CDR3 DNA sequence: TGTGCCAGCACGATGGGTAACTATGGCTACACCTTC. Translation gives CASTMGNYGYTF.

This clonotype was detected ten times or more. The gene calls are TRBV12-3 or TRBV12-4 and TRBJ2-7; a weak D match, TRBD1 (5 bases). The V and J ends lost 5 bases and 3 bases respectively, with 14 bases between them. The length of the CDR3 is 14 residues. The CDR3 protein is CASSPWTLSYEQYF. As DNA, the CDR3 is TGTGCCAGCAGTCCGTGGACACTTAGCTACGAGCAGTACTTC.

This clonotype was seen many times. CDR3 sequence (DNA): TGTGCCAGCAGCTCCCGACAGATCACAGATACGCAGTATTTT. This gives the protein CASSSRQITDTQYF. The chain combines TRBV11-3 with TRBJ2-3, with D possibly being TRBD1 (5 bases). The V end was cut by 4 bases, the J end by 2 bases, with 10 bases between. The CDR3 runs to 14 residues. Looked up from germline, CDR1 is SGHNT and CDR2 is YENEEA.

In its sample, this clonotype was seen a few times. V gene TRBV13 combines with J gene TRBJ2-5; TRBD1 might be the D (6 bases). This CDR3 contains 14 residues. V gave up 5 bases and J gave up 5 bases, with 15 bases separating them. CDR1 and CDR2 (germline): PRHDT, FYEKMQ (reference sequence). CDR3 DNA: TGTGCCAGCAGCCCCGAGGGGGACCGCGAGACCCAGTACTTC. Its protein product is CASSPEGDRETQYF.

As for this clonotype: Since a much larger clone is just one base distant, this may be a read error. V is TRBV10-3 and J is TRBJ1-3; D is unclear. Germline V gene sequence: CDR1 ENHRY, CDR2 SYGVKD. The CDR3 length is 14 residues. V gave up 11 bases and J gave up 3 bases, with 17 bases separating them. The CDR3 DNA reads TGTGCCTCAGAGGAGCCTTCCTTTGGAAACACCATATATTTT. The encoded protein is CASEEPSFGNTIYF.

This clonotype was found many times. V and J are TRBV6-1 and TRBJ2-7; tentatively, D is TRBD2 (5 bases). V dropped 5 bases and J dropped 2 bases, with 19 bases sitting between them. The germline V gene has CDR1 MNHNS and CDR2 SASEGT. The CDR3 has 16 residues. CDR3 DNA: TGTGCCAGCAGTTACGCGGCAGCCGGGAAGACCTACGAGCAGTACTTC. Its protein product is CASSYAAAGKTYEQYF.